These 8 T cell receptor beta chains share one sample of origin, sequenced in a study of CD8+CD57+ T cells in acquired aplastic anemia. Genomic DNA served as template for TCR beta VDJ and CDR3 profiling. One entry per CDR3 protein, called by TCRdb with MiXCR from the reads. Among roughly 80,000 distinct CDR3 sequences listed, about half were seen once. The sample consisted of sorted CD4+, CD8+, or CD8+CD57+ T cells (not recorded which) from PBMCs. These receptors were taken from a human donor in good health, serving as a control.

The table lists this clonotype with many counts. The chain couples TRBV20-1 to TRBJ2-1, with TRBD2 matching 7 bases. V dropped 0 bases and J dropped 7; count of bases not matched to a gene: 6. The CDR3 spans 14 residues. Germline assignment: CDR1 DFQATT and CDR2 SNEGSKA (reference sequence). CDR3: CSARERESLNEQFF. As DNA, the CDR3 is TGCAGTGCTAGAGAGCGGGAGTCATTAAATGAGCAGTTCTTC.

The chain combines TRBV13 with TRBJ2-6; 7 bases align to TRBD1. The CDR3 has 19 residues. The V and J ends lost 6 bases and 0 bases, in that order; junction bases with no gene match: 14. CDR1 PRHDT and CDR2 FYEKMQ come from the germline V gene (reference sequence). The DNA of the CDR3 is TGTGCCAGCAGACTCCGCGTGGCAGGGGGAAGCTCTGGGGCCAACGTCCTGACTTTC. Translation: CASRLRVAGGSSGANVLTF. Complete variable domain (other parts from reference TRBV13 and TRBJ2-6): AAGVIQSPRHLIKEKRETATLKCYPIPRHDTVYWYQQGPGQDPQFLISFYEKMQSDKGSIPDRFSAQQFSDYHSELNMSSLELGDSALYFCASRLRVAGGSSGANVLTFGAGSRLTVL.

J is TRBJ2-7 and V is TRBV9; 13 bases match TRBD2. Germline V lookup: CDR1 SGDLS, CDR2 YYNGEE. The trim removed 0 bases at V and 5 bases at J, leaving 2 bases unmatched. The CDR3 consists of 15 residues. The CDR3 nucleotides read TGTGCCAGCAGCGTAGGGACTAGCGGGAGCAACGAGCAGTACTTC. Protein: CASSVGTSGSNEQYF.

On this clonotype: This may be a read error, as it is one base from a much larger clone. The chain is built from TRBV6-1 and TRBJ2-5; TRBD1 matches at 8 bases. This CDR3 region has 15 residues. V dropped 3 bases and J dropped 7; count of bases not matched to a gene: 10. CDR1 is MNHNS, CDR2 SASEGT, per germline. The CDR3 region is CASSDGQGMGGTQYF. In nucleotides, the CDR3 is TGTGCCAGCAGTGACGGACAGGGAATGGGTGGGACCCAGTACTTC.

About this clonotype: The junction departs from germline at one end; a sequencing error may be responsible. The V call is TRBV10-2, the J call TRBJ1-6, with TRBD1 as a possible D gene (6 bases). Germline V CDR1 and CDR2: WSHSY, SAAADI. This CDR3 comprises 15 residues. This CDR3 is CASSGQAVTDSPLHF. In DNA form, the CDR3 reads TGCGCCAGCAGTGGACAGGCCGTTACCGATTCACCCCTCCACTTC.

The V gene is TRBV7-9, the J gene TRBJ1-5; 9 nucleotides match TRBD1. The germline gives CDR1 SEHNR, CDR2 FQNEAQ (reference sequence). V lost 5 bases to trimming and J lost 6 bases; unmatched junction nucleotides: 8. This CDR3 contains 15 residues. The CDR3 nucleotides are TGTGCCAGCAGCGCGGGACAGGGAGGGAGTCAGCCCCAGCATTTT. Translation gives CASSAGQGGSQPQHF.

The table lists this clonotype with many counts. V is TRBV19 and J is TRBJ1-2, with D uncertain. Between the trimmed V and J ends, which lost 1 base and 6 bases, there was a span of 9 bases. The CDR3 is 13 residues long. Germline values: CDR1 LNHDA, CDR2 SQIVND (reference sequence). CDR3 region: CASSIVSGDGYTF. The CDR3, as DNA: TGTGCCAGTAGTATAGTCTCTGGCGATGGCTACACCTTC.

Of note for this clonotype: Since the CDR3 does not end with the conserved phenylalanine or tryptophan, this likely comes from a read error. The rearrangement uses TRBV5-4 and TRBJ1-2; 9 nucleotides agree with TRBD1. The CDR3 totals 13 residues. Germline V gene lookup returns CDR1 SGHNT and CDR2 YYREEE (reference sequence). The CDR3 DNA is TGCGCCAGCAGCGGGGGGGGGACAGGGCCCTACACCTCC. Translated, it gives CASSGGGTGPYTS.